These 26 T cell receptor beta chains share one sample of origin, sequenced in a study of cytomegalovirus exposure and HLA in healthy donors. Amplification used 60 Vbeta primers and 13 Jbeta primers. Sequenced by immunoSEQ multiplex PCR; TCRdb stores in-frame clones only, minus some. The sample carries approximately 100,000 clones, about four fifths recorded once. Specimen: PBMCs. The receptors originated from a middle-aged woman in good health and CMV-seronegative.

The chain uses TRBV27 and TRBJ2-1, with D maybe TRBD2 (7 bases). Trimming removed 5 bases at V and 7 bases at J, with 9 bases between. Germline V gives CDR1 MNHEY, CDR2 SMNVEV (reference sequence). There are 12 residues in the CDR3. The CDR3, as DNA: TGTGCCAGCAGTAGGGGGGGGAATGAGCAGTTCTTC. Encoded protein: CASSRGGNEQFF.

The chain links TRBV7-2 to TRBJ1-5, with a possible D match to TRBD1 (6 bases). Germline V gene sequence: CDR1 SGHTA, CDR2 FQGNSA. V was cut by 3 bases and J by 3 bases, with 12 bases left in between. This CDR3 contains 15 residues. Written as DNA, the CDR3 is TGTGCCAGCAGCTTTGACATGGGGGCCAATCAGCCCCAGCATTTT. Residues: CASSFDMGANQPQHF.

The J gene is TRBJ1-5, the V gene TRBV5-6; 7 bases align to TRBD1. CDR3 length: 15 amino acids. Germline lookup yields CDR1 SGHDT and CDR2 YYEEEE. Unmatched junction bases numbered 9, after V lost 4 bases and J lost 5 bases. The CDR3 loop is CASSGQTGRDQPQHF. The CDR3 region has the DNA TGTGCCAGCAGCGGGCAGACAGGGCGCGATCAGCCCCAGCATTTT. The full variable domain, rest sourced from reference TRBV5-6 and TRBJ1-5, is DAGVTQSPTHLIKTRGQQVTLRCSPKSGHDTVSWYQQALGQGPQFIFQYYEEEERQRGNFPDRFSGHQFPNYSSELNVNALLLGDSALYLCASSGQTGRDQPQHFGDGTRLSIL.

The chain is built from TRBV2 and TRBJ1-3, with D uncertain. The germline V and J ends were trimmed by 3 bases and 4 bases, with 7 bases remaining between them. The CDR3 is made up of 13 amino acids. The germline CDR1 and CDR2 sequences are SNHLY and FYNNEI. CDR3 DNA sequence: TGTGCCAGCAGTGACACTAGAGGAAACACCATATATTTT. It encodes CASSDTRGNTIYF.

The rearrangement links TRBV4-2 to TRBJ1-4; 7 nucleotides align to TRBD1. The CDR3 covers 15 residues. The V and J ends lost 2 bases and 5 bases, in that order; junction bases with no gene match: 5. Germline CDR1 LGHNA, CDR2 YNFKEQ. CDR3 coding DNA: TGTGCCAGCAGCCAACCAGACAGGGAGAATGAAAAACTGTTTTTT. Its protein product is CASSQPDRENEKLFF.

CDR3 in DNA: TGTGCCAGCAGTGAAGCCACGAAGGCAGGTAGGAATACTGAAGCTTTCTTT. Translating gives CASSEATKAGRNTEAFF. The rearrangement uses TRBV2 and TRBJ1-1; no clear D gene. The CDR3 runs to 17 residues. The V end was cut by 0 bases, the J end by 5 bases, with 19 bases between. Per the germline V gene, CDR1 is SNHLY and CDR2 is FYNNEI.

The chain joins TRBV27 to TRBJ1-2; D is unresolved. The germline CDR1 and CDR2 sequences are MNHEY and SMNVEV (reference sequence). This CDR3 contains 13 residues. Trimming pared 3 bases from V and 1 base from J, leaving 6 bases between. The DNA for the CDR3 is TGTGCCAGCAGTTTTCGGGATAACTATGGCTACACCTTC. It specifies CASSFRDNYGYTF.

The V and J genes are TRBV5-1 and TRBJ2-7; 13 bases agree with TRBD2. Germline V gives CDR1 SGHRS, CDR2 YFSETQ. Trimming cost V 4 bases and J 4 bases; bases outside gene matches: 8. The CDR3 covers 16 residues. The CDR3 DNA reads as TGCGCCAGCAGCCCCAGACTAGCGGGGGGAACATACGAGCAGTACTTC. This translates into CASSPRLAGGTYEQYF.

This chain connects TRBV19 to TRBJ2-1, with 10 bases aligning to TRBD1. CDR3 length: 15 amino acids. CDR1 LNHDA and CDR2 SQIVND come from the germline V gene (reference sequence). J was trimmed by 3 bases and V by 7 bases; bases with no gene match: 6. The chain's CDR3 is CASTPRTGGYNEQFF. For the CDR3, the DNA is TGTGCCAGTACCCCTAGGACAGGGGGCTACAATGAGCAGTTCTTC.

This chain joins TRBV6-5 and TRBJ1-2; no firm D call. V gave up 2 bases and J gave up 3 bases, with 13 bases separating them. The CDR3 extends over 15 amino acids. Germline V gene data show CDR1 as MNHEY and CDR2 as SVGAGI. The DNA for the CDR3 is TGTGCCAGCAGTTACGTGGGGAGCTTGGACTATGGCTACACCTTC. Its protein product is CASSYVGSLDYGYTF.

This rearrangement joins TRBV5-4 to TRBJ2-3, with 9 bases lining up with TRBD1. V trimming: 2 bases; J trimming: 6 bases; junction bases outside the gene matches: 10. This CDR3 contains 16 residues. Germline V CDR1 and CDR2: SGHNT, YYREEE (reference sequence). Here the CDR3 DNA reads TGTGCCAGCAGCTTCCCCACAGGGGGCAAGATGGATACGCAGTATTTT. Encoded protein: CASSFPTGGKMDTQYF.

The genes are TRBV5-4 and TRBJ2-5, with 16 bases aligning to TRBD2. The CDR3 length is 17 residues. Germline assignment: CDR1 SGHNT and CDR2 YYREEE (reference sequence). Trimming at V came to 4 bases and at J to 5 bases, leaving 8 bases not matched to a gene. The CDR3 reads CASSVGTSGGVLETQYF. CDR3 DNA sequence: TGTGCCAGCAGCGTGGGGACTAGCGGGGGGGTATTGGAGACCCAGTACTTC.

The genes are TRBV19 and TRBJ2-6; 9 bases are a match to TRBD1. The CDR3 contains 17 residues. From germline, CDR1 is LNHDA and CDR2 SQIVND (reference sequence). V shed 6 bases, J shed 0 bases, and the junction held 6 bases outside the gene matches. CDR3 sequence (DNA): TGTGCCAGTAGGTCCGGGACAGGGATCTCTGGGGCCAACGTCCTGACTTTC. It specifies CASRSGTGISGANVLTF.

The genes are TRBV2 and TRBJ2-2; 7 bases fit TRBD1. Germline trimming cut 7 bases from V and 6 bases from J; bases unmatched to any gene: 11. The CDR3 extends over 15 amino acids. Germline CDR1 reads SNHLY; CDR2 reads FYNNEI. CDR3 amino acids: CASIQGVGAAGELFF. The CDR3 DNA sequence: TGTGCCAGCATTCAGGGGGTAGGGGCCGCCGGGGAGCTGTTTTTT.

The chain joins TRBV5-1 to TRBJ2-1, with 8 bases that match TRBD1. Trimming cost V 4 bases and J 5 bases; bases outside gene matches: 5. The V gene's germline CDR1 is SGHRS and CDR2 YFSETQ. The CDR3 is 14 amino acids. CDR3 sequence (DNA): TGCGCCAGCAGCACCTTGACAGGGGACAATGAGCAGTTCTTC. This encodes CASSTLTGDNEQFF.

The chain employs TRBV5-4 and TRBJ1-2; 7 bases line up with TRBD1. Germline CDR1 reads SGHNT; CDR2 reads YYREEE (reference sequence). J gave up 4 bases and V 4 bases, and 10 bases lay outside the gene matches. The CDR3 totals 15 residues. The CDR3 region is CASSDRQGSLYGYTF. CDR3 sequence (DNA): TGTGCCAGCAGCGACCGACAGGGAAGCCTCTATGGCTACACCTTC. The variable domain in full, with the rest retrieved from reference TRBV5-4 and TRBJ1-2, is ETGVTQSPTHLIKTRGQQVTLRCSSQSGHNTVSWYQQALGQGPQFIFQYYREEENGRGNFPPRFSGLQFPNYSSELNVNALELDDSALYLCASSDRQGSLYGYTFGSGTRLTVV.

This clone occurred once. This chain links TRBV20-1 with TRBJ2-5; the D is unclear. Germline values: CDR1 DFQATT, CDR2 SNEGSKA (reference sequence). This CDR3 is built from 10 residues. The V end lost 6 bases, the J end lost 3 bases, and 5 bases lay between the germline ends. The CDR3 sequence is CSAREETQYF. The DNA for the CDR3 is TGCAGTGCCCGGGAAGAGACCCAGTACTTC.

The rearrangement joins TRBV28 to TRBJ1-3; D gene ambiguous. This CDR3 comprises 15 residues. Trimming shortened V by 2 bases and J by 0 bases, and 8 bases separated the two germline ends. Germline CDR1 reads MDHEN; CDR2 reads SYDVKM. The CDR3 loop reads CASSLGGSSGNTIYF. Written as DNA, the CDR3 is TGTGCCAGCAGTTTAGGCGGCAGCTCTGGAAACACCATATATTTT. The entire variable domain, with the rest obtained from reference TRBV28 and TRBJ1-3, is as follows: DVKVTQSSRYLVKRTGEKVFLECVQDMDHENMFWYRQDPGLGLRLIYFSYDVKMKEKGDIPEGYSVSREKKERFSLILESASTNQTSMYLCASSLGGSSGNTIYFGEGSWLTVV.

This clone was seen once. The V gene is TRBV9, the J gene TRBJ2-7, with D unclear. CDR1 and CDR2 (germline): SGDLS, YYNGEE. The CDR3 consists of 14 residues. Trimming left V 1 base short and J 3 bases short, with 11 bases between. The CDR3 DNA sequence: TGTGCCAGCAGCGTAAGTAGCTCCAACTACGAGCAGTACTTC. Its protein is CASSVSSSNYEQYF.

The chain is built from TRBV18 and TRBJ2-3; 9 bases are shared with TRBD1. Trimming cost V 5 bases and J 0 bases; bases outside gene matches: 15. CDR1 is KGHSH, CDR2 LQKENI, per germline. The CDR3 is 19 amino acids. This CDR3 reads CASSADRGGNGGSTDTQYF. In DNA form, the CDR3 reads TGTGCCAGCTCAGCCGACAGGGGGGGAAACGGCGGTAGCACAGATACGCAGTATTTT. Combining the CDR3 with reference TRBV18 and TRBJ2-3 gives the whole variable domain NAGVMQNPRHLVRRRGQEARLRCSPMKGHSHVYWYRQLPEEGLKFMVYLQKENIIDESGMPKERFSAEFPKEGPSILRIQQVVRGDSAAYFCASSADRGGNGGSTDTQYFGPGTRLTVL.

The chain's CDR3 is CAISESGFRGQETQYF. Written as DNA, the CDR3 is TGTGCCATCAGTGAGTCCGGATTCAGGGGACAAGAGACCCAGTACTTC. The genes are TRBV10-3 and TRBJ2-5, with TRBD1 as a possible D gene (6 bases). The V gene's germline CDR1 is ENHRY and CDR2 SYGVKD. The CDR3 covers 16 residues. V shed 0 bases and J shed 2 bases, with 13 bases lying between them.

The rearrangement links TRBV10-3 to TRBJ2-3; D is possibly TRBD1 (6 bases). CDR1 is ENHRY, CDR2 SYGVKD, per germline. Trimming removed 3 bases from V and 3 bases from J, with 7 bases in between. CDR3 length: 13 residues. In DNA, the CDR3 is TGTGCCATCAGTGACGGACAGACAGATACGCAGTATTTT. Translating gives CAISDGQTDTQYF.

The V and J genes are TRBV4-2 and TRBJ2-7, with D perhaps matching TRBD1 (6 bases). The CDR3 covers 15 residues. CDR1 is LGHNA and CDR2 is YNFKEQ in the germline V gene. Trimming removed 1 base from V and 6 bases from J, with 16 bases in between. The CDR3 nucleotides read TGTGCCAGCAGCCAAGCGGCAGGGGAAGCTGGCGAGCAGTACTTC. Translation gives CASSQAAGEAGEQYF.

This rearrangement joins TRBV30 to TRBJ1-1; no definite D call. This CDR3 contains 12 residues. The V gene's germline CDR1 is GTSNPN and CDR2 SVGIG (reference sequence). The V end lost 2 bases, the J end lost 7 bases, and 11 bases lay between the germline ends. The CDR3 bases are TGTGCCTGGAGTTGGGCACCTCTTGAAGCTTTCTTT. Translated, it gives CAWSWAPLEAFF.

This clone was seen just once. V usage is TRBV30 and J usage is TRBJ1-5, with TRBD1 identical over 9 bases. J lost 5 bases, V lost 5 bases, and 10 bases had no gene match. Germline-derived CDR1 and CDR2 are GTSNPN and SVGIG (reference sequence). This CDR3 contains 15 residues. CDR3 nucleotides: TGTGCCTGGGACCCGGGACAGGGCATCCATCAGCCCCAGCATTTT. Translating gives CAWDPGQGIHQPQHF.

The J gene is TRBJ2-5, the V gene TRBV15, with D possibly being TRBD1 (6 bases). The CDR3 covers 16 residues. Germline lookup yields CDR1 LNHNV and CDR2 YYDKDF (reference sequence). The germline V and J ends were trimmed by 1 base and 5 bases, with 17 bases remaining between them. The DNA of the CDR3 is TGTGCCACCAGCAGAGTGGGGGCCCCCGGCGGTGAGACCCAGTACTTC. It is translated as CATSRVGAPGGETQYF.